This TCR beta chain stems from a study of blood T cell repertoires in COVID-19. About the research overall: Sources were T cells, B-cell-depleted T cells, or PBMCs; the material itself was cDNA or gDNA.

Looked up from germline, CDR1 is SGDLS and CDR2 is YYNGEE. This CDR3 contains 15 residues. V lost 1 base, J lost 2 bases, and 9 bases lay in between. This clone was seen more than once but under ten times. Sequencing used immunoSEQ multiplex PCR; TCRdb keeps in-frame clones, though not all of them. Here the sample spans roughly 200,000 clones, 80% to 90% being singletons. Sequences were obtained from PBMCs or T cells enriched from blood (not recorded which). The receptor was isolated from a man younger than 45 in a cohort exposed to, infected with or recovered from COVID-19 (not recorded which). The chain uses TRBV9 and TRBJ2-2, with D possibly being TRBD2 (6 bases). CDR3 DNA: TGTGCCAGCAGCGTAATAGCGGACAACACCGGGGAGCTGTTTTTT. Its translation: CASSVIADNTGELFF.